The 17 T cell receptor beta chains below were found in one sample sequenced in a study of CD8+ T cells in alopecia areata. cDNA reverse transcribed from extracted RNA served as the sequencing template. Libraries were prepared by immunoSEQ multiplex PCR; TCRdb keeps only in-frame clonotypes and omits some of them. Altogether about 3,600 clones were found in the sample, and no singletons occur. Markers including CD4, CD8alpha, NKG2D and NKG2ACE guided sorting of pooled cutaneous lymph node cells. Source material: CD8+ T cells sorted from a lymph node. The receptors originated from a C3H/HeJ mouse with alopecia areata. MHC haplotype of the strain: H2-k.

This clone showed up many times. Gene names refer to mouse genes. From the germline J gene comes the end of the CDR3, since the read stops 4 residues before it. The rearrangement links TRBV19 to TRBJ2-1; 9 bases align to TRBD2. This CDR3 spans 15 amino acids. After removal of 2 bases from V and 3 bases from J, the junction contained 3 bases not matched to a gene. Germline V gene data show CDR1 as FNHDT and CDR2 as SITEND (reference sequence). Incomplete CDR3 DNA: TGTGCCAGCAGTATGGGCTGGGGGGGCTATGCT. Its translation is CASSMGWGGYA. The CDR3 in full is CASSMGWGGYAEQFF.

This clone is classed as medium-sized (0.01 to 0.1%). The gene symbols are mouse symbols. The sequence runs out 4 residues before the end of the CDR3; the remainder is reconstructed from the germline J gene. V gene TRBV13-3 combines with J gene TRBJ2-7; 11 positions agree with TRBD1. This CDR3 is built from 15 residues. Germline values: CDR1 NNHDY, CDR2 SYVADS. CDR3 in amino acids: CASSDSGTGGYEQYF. CDR3 DNA (partial): TGTGCCAGCAGTGATTCCGGGACAGGGGGATAT.

This clone is categorized as medium-sized. Here the gene names and germline are mouse. The read ends 4 residues shy of where the CDR3 ends; the end is completed using the germline J gene. The genes are TRBV19 and TRBJ2-3, with 10 bases aligning to TRBD2. The CDR3 spans 15 residues. V gave up 5 bases and J gave up 0 bases; unmatched junction bases: 3. CDR1 FNHDT and CDR2 SITEND come from the germline V gene (reference sequence). The CDR3 is CASRLGGTSAETLYF. Incomplete CDR3 DNA: TGTGCCAGCAGACTGGGGGGGACTAGTGCAGAA.

Sample share makes this clone medium-sized. The listed genes are named as in mouse. The CDR3 is cut off 3 residues early in the read; its end comes from the germline J gene. The chain carries TRBV13-1 and TRBJ1-6, with D possibly matching TRBD1 (6 bases). TRBJ1-6 qualifies as an ORF whose function is uncertain. Germline loops: CDR1 NSHNY, CDR2 SYGAGN. This CDR3 spans 15 amino acids. The V and J ends lost 3 bases and 5 bases respectively, with 12 bases between them. CDR3 DNA, as far as it was read: TGTGCCAGCAGTGCCCAGGGGTGGGATAATTCGCCC. Translated, it gives CASSAQGWDNSP. The CDR3 in its entirety is CASSAQGWDNSPLYF.

Concerning this clone: Genes here carry mouse names. With the read ending 4 residues before the CDR3 end, the germline J gene is used to fill in that end. The gene calls are TRBV5 and TRBJ2-3, with 7 bases identical to TRBD2. In germline, CDR1 is LGHNA, CDR2 YNLKQL (reference sequence). J was trimmed by 0 bases and V by 2 bases; bases with no gene match: 2. The CDR3 runs 15 residues. The CDR3: CASSQRTGSAETLYF. The CDR3 bases that were read are TGTGCCAGCAGCCAAAGGACTGGTAGTGCAGAA.

This clone was seen ten or more times. Genes and germline come from the mouse. The missing CDR3 end, 4 residues past where the read stops, is filled in from the germline J gene. V is TRBV13-3 and J is TRBJ2-3; D perhaps matches TRBD2 (7 bases). CDR3 length: 12 residues. V was clipped by 6 bases and J by 3 bases, with 8 bases between them. Germline V gives CDR1 NNHDY, CDR2 SYVADS. The CDR3 DNA, read in part, is TGTGCCAGCATGGGGGGCGCAGAA. Protein: CASMGGAE. From start to end, the CDR3 is CASMGGAETLYF.

The table lists this clone with many counts. Genes here carry mouse names. The sequenced fragment ends 4 residues before the CDR3 boundary, so the rest is inferred from the germline J gene. The chain has TRBV31 and TRBJ2-7, with a weak D call TRBD2 (7 bases). Germline assignment: CDR1 GKSSPN and CDR2 SITVG. CDR3 length equals 14 residues. This chain's CDR3 is CAWSLRGGLYEQYF. The covered CDR3 bases are TGTGCCTGGAGTCTAAGGGGGGGTCTATAT.

This clone came up many times. Gene names and germline match the mouse. The CDR3 extends 4 residues past the end of the read, so its final part is completed from the germline J gene. J is TRBJ2-5 and V is TRBV1, with 10 nucleotides matching TRBD2. The CDR3 covers 16 residues. V was clipped by 2 bases and J by 0 bases; unmatched bases: 2. From germline, CDR1 is NSQYPW and CDR2 LRSPGD (reference sequence). The covered CDR3 bases are TGCACCTGCAGTGCAAAGACTGGGGGGAACCAAGAC. Protein sequence: CTCSAKTGGNQD. In full, the CDR3 is CTCSAKTGGNQDTQYF.

This clone has ten or more counts. Here the gene names and germline are mouse. The missing CDR3 end, 4 residues past where the read stops, is filled in from the germline J gene. The chain links TRBV1 to TRBJ2-1; 11 bases map to TRBD1. The CDR3 loop spans 15 amino acids. V shed 6 bases, J shed 1 base, and the junction held 2 bases outside the gene matches. Germline V gene lookup returns CDR1 NSQYPW and CDR2 LRSPGD (reference sequence). Partial CDR3 DNA: TGCACCTGCAGAGGGACAGGGGGGAACTATGCT. Translation: CTCRGTGGNYA. In full, the CDR3 is CTCRGTGGNYAEQFF.

This clone is classed as medium-sized (0.01 to 0.1%). Mouse gene names and germline throughout. The read is 4 residues too short to cover the CDR3 end, so that end is filled in from the germline J gene. The chain couples TRBV13-1 to TRBJ2-4; TRBD1 aligns across 9 bases. V gave up 3 bases and J gave up 0 bases; unmatched junction bases: 2. Germline assignment: CDR1 NSHNY and CDR2 SYGAGN. This CDR3 has 15 residues. The covered CDR3 bases are TGTGCCAGCAGTGGGACAGGGGATAGTCAAAAC. It is translated as CASSGTGDSQN. The entire CDR3 sequence reads CASSGTGDSQNTLYF.

This clone was counted at least ten times. Gene names and germline refer to mouse. The read falls 4 residues short of the CDR3 end, and the missing part is taken from the germline J gene. This chain joins TRBV14 and TRBJ2-1; the match to TRBD2 covers 10 bases. The CDR3 is 14 amino acids. Germline V gene lookup returns CDR1 SGHDT and CDR2 FRDEAV. The DNA read from the CDR3 is TGTGCCAGCAGTCGACTGGGGGGTGGAGCT. This encodes CASSRLGGGA. From start to end, the CDR3 is CASSRLGGGAEQFF.

This clone was found many times. The gene names given are mouse names. Sequencing ends 4 residues short of the CDR3 end; the germline J gene provides the rest. This chain connects TRBV14 to TRBJ1-2; 7 nucleotides agree with TRBD1. This CDR3 is built from 14 residues. Per germline, CDR1 SGHDT and CDR2 FRDEAV. With V trimmed by 4 bases and J by 0 bases, 3 bases remained unmatched. The part of the CDR3 DNA that was read is TGTGCCAGCAGTACGACAGGGACAAACTCC. This translates into CASSTTGTNS. The full CDR3 sequence reads CASSTTGTNSDYTF. Filled out from reference TRBV14 and TRBJ1-2, the complete variable domain reads EAGVTQSPRYAVLQEGQAVSFWCDPISGHDTLYWYQQPRDQGPQLLVYFRDEAVIDNSQLPSDRFSAVRPKGTNSTLKIQSAKQGDTATYLCASSTTGTNSDYTFGSGTRLLVI.

This clone was detected ten times or more. The listed genes are named as in mouse. The read gets to within 4 residues of the CDR3 end, and the germline J gene fills in the rest. The genes are TRBV3 and TRBJ2-5; 11 bases align to TRBD2. The CDR3 sequence is 14 residues long. CDR1 is SNHLY, CDR2 FYNGKV, per germline (reference sequence). This chain's CDR3 is CASSWTGGKDTQYF. The covered CDR3 bases are TGTGCCAGCAGCTGGACTGGGGGGAAAGAC.

In its sample, this clone ranks as large. These gene names are mouse names. The read stops 4 residues short of the end of the CDR3; the missing end is completed from the germline J gene. The V gene is TRBV17, the J gene TRBJ2-3, with TRBD2 matching over 7 bases. J was trimmed by 3 bases and V by 3 bases; bases with no gene match: 6. This CDR3 contains 15 residues. Germline CDR1 MNHDT, CDR2 YYDKIL. The CDR3 protein is CASSSSWGRAETLYF. CDR3 DNA, as far as it was read: TGTGCTAGCAGTAGCTCCTGGGGGAGGGCAGAA.

This clone was recorded many times. Genes and germline come from the mouse. The read ends 3 residues early relative to the CDR3; the germline J gene fills the gap. The chain recombines TRBV19 with TRBJ1-6; unclear D gene. TRBJ1-6 is classed as an ORF, of uncertain function. The CDR3 extends over 12 amino acids. V was shortened by 5 bases and J by 7 bases, with 7 bases between the two germline ends. Germline CDR1 is FNHDT and CDR2 is SITEND (reference sequence). The DNA read from the CDR3 is TGTGCCAGCAGATCAGAAAATTCGCCC. It translates to CASRSENSP. The full-length CDR3 reads as CASRSENSPLYF.

Relative to its sample, this clone is medium-sized. Mouse gene names and germline throughout. The read finishes 4 residues shy of the CDR3 end, and the germline J gene is used to complete it. The chain carries TRBV13-1 and TRBJ1-1; D is possibly TRBD1 (5 bases). Germline V lookup: CDR1 NSHNY, CDR2 SYGAGN. This CDR3 is built from 12 residues. CDR3 residues: CASSARQIEVFF. The covered CDR3 bases are TGTGCCAGCAGTGCCCGACAGATA.

By share, this clone counts as medium-sized (0.01 to 0.1%). Genes and germline are mouse. The read finishes 4 residues shy of the CDR3 end, and the germline J gene is used to complete it. The J gene is TRBJ1-1, the V gene TRBV13-3; D might be TRBD1 (5 bases). The CDR3 spans 14 residues. Germline V gives CDR1 NNHDY, CDR2 SYVADS. Deletions cut 3 bases from V and 2 bases from J, with 11 bases between. The CDR3 bases that were read are TGTGCCAGCAGTGGGCAGGGATTTAACACA. Translated: CASSGQGFNT. The full CDR3 is CASSGQGFNTEVFF.